This T cell receptor (beta chain) emerged from a study of CD8 T cells in ankylosing spondylitis (dated by TCRdb to between 2016 and 2019). Study-level background: The study set out to find disease-linked TCR variants by profiling T cell receptor beta repertoires in ankylosing spondylitis patients and healthy donors. The whole study cohort included under 140 healthy donors and roughly 24 ankylosing spondylitis patients. Peripheral blood was sampled, and synovial fluid was also collected from ankylosing spondylitis patients. General study outcomes and caveats: Some of the motif variants had been reported before in the synovial fluid and blood of reactive arthritis patients, a finding that suggests common disease-initiation mechanisms. In peripheral blood, the disease-linked clones were found at relatively low frequencies and had a CD8+ phenotype. The disease-linked clones were reported to be significantly enriched in matched synovial fluid samples from ankylosing spondylitis patients. A TCR beta motif of fewer than 10 highly homologous amino acid variants appeared characteristic of blood from ankylosing spondylitis patients.

The run used an Illumina HiSeq 2500. TCR beta libraries were prepared by quantitative 5'-RACE with molecular barcodes. Per the original workflow: To identify disease-linked TCR variants, a new computational method was used, one built on a probabilistic model of VDJ rearrangement. In-frame beta chains were kept once TCRdb had trimmed the public reads at Q25 with fastp and called clones with MiXCR. One record per CDR3 amino acid sequence lists the most common genes and DNA. These V and J calls rely on TCRdb rather than the paper's analysis. For this sample the table gives 300,000 to 400,000 distinct CDR3 sequences, of which approximately 20% were detected only once. The ten largest clones capture roughly 16% of the sample. This clonotype was seen a few times. There is no known antigen for this receptor. No per-base quality is available; no much larger clone lies one base away. Clipping removes 4 bases from V and 6 bases from J, with 6 as the unmatched junction base count. The germline V gene (reference sequence) supplies CDR1 SEHNR and CDR2 FQNEAQ. The CDR3 runs 13 amino acids, cysteine and phenylalanine included. Only the CDR3 part of the read is kept: 39 bases, read in frame from the first base.

This receptor was identified in a male donor with ankylosing spondylitis. Recombination linked TRBV7-9 to TRBJ2-7; TRBD1 fits 7 bases in the junction. Material for sequencing was blood, either unsorted or a sorted T cell fraction (not recorded which). This receptor carries the CDR3 CASSSQGYGEQYF. The bases read TGTGCCAGCAGCTCACAGGGGTACGGCGAGCAGTACTTC.